The entry below gives a single T cell receptor beta chain sequence along with its context. Amplification used 60 Vbeta primers and 13 Jbeta primers. Clones were read by immunoSEQ multiplex PCR, and TCRdb kept only the in-frame ones, dropping some. The sample comprises some 80,000 clones, over 75% of which are singletons, and around 3.4% rests with the top ten. This sample is part of a study of cytomegalovirus exposure and HLA in healthy donors. The germline gives CDR1 LNHDA, CDR2 SQIVND (reference sequence). This CDR3 comprises 15 residues. Trimming shortened V by 7 bases and J by 4 bases, and 17 bases separated the two germline ends.

The material sequenced was PBMCs. This receptor was identified in a man over 45 in good health and CMV-seronegative. The J gene is TRBJ1-5, the V gene TRBV19; D is unresolved. The CDR3 nucleotides are TGTGCCAGTATAAGCTACTCCCATGCTAATCAGCCCCAGCATTTT. This translates into CASISYSHANQPQHF. The variable domain in full, completed from reference TRBV19 and TRBJ1-5, reads DGGITQSPKYLFRKEGQNVTLSCEQNLNHDAMYWYRQDPGQGLRLIYYSQIVNDFQKGDIAEGYSVSREKKESFPLTVTSAQKNPTAFYLCASISYSHANQPQHFGDGTRLSIL.